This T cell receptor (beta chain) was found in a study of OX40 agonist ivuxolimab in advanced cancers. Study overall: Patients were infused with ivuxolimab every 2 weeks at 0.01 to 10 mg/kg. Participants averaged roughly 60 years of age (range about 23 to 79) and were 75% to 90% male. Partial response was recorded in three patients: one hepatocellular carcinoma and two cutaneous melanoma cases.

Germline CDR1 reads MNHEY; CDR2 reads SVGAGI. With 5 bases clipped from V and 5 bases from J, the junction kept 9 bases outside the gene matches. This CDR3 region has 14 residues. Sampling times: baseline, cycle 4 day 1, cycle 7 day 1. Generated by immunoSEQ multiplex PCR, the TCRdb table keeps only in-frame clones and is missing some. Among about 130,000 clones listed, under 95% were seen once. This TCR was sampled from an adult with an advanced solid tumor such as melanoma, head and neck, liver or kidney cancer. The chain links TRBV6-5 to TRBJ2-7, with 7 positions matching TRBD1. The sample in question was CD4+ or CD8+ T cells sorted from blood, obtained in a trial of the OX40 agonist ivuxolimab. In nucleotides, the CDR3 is TGTGCCAGCAGTCCTGACAGGGAACCCAACGAGCAGTACTTC. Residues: CASSPDREPNEQYF.